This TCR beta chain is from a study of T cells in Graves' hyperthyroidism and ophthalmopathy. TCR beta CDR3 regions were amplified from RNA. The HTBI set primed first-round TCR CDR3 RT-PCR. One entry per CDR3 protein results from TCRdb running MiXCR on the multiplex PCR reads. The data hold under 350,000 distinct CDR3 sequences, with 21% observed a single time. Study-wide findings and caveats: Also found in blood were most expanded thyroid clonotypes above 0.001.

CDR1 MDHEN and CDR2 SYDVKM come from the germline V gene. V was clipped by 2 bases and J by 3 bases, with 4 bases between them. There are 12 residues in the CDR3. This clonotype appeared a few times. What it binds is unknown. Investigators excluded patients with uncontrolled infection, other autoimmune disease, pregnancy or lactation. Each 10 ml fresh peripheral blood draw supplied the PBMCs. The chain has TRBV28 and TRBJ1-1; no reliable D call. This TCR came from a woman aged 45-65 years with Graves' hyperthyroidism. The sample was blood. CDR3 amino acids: CASSLPDTEAFF. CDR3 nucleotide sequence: TGTGCCAGCAGTTTACCCGACACTGAAGCTTTCTTT.